The 17 T cell receptor beta chains below were found in one sample sequenced in a study of blood T cell repertoires in COVID-19. Generated by immunoSEQ multiplex PCR, the TCRdb table keeps only in-frame clones and is missing some. The sample carries about 190,000 clones, around 85% recorded once. Sequenced input: peripheral blood. The receptor source for this set is a woman aged 45-60 years with acute or convalescent COVID-19.

This chain links TRBV5-1 with TRBJ2-3, with D perhaps matching TRBD2 (6 bases). The CDR3 is 15 residues long. V lost 8 bases and J 4 bases, leaving 20 bases between the germline ends. Germline V CDR1 and CDR2: SGHRS, YFSETQ. In nucleotides, the CDR3 is TGCGCCAGTAAGTTTCAGGTGGGAGGCGCAGATACGCAGTATTTT. Its translation: CASKFQVGGADTQYF.

V is TRBV6-2 or TRBV6-3 and J is TRBJ1-5; the D gene is possibly TRBD1 (5 bases). The V gene's germline CDR1 is MNHEY and CDR2 SVGEGT. The CDR3 covers 15 residues. V lost 5 bases and J lost 1, with 12 bases in between. The CDR3 DNA sequence: TGTGCCAGCAGTACCGGGGGTTGGAGCAATCAGCCCCAGCATTTT. Translation: CASSTGGWSNQPQHF.

The chain combines TRBV5-6 with TRBJ2-7; the D is unclear. Trimming pared 0 bases from V and 2 bases from J, leaving 12 bases between. CDR1 is SGHDT, CDR2 YYEEEE, per germline. The CDR3 sequence is 15 residues long. The CDR3: CASSLEQDFPYEQYF. CDR3 nucleotides: TGTGCCAGCAGCTTGGAGCAGGATTTCCCCTACGAGCAGTACTTC.

The chain uses TRBV5-4 and TRBJ2-3, with TRBD2 matching over 14 bases. CDR1 is SGHNT and CDR2 is YYREEE in the germline V gene (reference sequence). Unmatched junction bases numbered 4, after V lost 3 bases and J lost 4 bases. The length of the CDR3 is 16 residues. The CDR3 DNA reads as TGTGCCAGCAGCTCGGGGACTAGCGGGGGCCCAGATACGCAGTATTTT. It encodes CASSSGTSGGPDTQYF.

This rearrangement joins TRBV27 to TRBJ2-7; 9 bases align to TRBD1. The CDR3 length is 14 residues. Per germline, CDR1 MNHEY and CDR2 SMNVEV (reference sequence). The junction had 7 bases not matched to a gene; V was cut back by 2 bases and J by 8 bases. The CDR3 loop is CASSLEVGQGKQYF. CDR3 sequence (DNA): TGTGCCAGCAGTTTAGAAGTGGGACAGGGTAAGCAGTACTTC.

The chain recombines TRBV30 with TRBJ2-7; the D gene is possibly TRBD1 (5 bases). The ends were cut back, 3 bases at V and 0 bases at J, with 12 bases in the middle. Germline lookup yields CDR1 GTSNPN and CDR2 SVGIG (reference sequence). The CDR3 sequence is 14 residues long. The CDR3 is CAWRKQGVSYEQYF. The CDR3 DNA reads TGTGCCTGGAGAAAGCAGGGCGTCTCCTACGAGCAGTACTTC.

The V and J genes are TRBV7-2 and TRBJ2-1; 15 bases are a match to TRBD2. V shed 5 bases and J 12 bases; nucleotides not matched to a gene: 5. The CDR3 has 14 residues. CDR1 and CDR2 (germline): SGHTA, FQGNSA. In nucleotides, the CDR3 is TGTGCCAGCAGCCCGCCGGGACTAGCGGGAGGGCAGTTCTTC. Encoded protein: CASSPPGLAGGQFF.

This clone was counted between two and nine times. The J gene is TRBJ1-5, the V gene TRBV12-3 or TRBV12-4; D unclear. This CDR3 spans 12 amino acids. V shed 2 bases and J shed 5 bases, with 4 bases lying between them. CDR3 nucleotide sequence: TGTGCCAGCAGTTTACCGGATCAGCCCCAGCATTTT. As protein: CASSLPDQPQHF.

Only one count was recorded for this clone. The genes are TRBV11-2 and TRBJ2-3; weak D call: TRBD1 (5 bases). This CDR3 contains 15 residues. In germline, CDR1 is SGHAT, CDR2 FQNNGV. Trimming shortened V by 5 bases and J by 2 bases, and 14 bases separated the two germline ends. CDR3 residues: CASSLRGLDTDTQYF. In DNA form, the CDR3 reads TGTGCCAGCAGCCTAAGGGGCTTGGACACAGATACGCAGTATTTT.

The genes are TRBV11-2 and TRBJ2-7; 13 nucleotides line up with TRBD2. The CDR3 contains 15 residues. V was pared by 6 bases and J by 1 base, with 3 bases of the junction left unmatched. Germline V gives CDR1 SGHAT, CDR2 FQNNGV. The CDR3 DNA follows: TGTGCCAGCAGTCCGGGACTAGCGGGATCCTACGAGCAGTACTTC. Protein sequence: CASSPGLAGSYEQYF.

J is TRBJ1-2 and V is TRBV11-2; possibly TRBD1 for D (6 bases). The CDR3 is made up of 17 amino acids. Germline CDR1 and CDR2: SGHAT and FQNNGV. The V and J ends lost 4 bases and 8 bases respectively, with 26 bases between them. The CDR3 coding sequence is TGTGCCAGCAGCTCACAACTTCCGGGGACAAACTCCGCGGGCTACACCTTC. This translates into CASSSQLPGTNSAGYTF.

The V and J genes are TRBV18 and TRBJ1-5; no clear D. Germline V gene lookup returns CDR1 KGHSH and CDR2 LQKENI. The CDR3 totals 16 residues. Trimming stripped 5 bases from V and 4 bases from J, with 18 bases between. DNA for the CDR3: TGTGCCAGCTCAGCGATGGGGAACACGGGGAATCAGCCCCAGCATTTT. Translating it yields CASSAMGNTGNQPQHF.

The chain has TRBV10-1 and TRBJ2-5; 10 nucleotides match TRBD2. J gave up 7 bases and V 9 bases, and 8 bases lay outside the gene matches. CDR3 size: 13 residues. CDR1 WNHNN and CDR2 SYGVQD come from the germline V gene (reference sequence). DNA of the CDR3: TGCGCCAGTTCAGCGGGAGGGAAGGGGACCCAGTACTTC. It codes for CASSAGGKGTQYF.

This clone was seen only once. The rearrangement uses TRBV7-8 and TRBJ2-7; 10 bases map to TRBD2. V was pared by 0 bases and J by 0 bases, with 8 bases of the junction left unmatched. CDR3 length: 18 residues. Germline lookup yields CDR1 SGHVS and CDR2 FQNEAQ. The DNA for the CDR3 is TGTGCCAGCAGCTTAGCGGGGAGCGGGAGGGACCACTCCTACGAGCAGTACTTC. It codes for CASSLAGSGRDHSYEQYF.

As DNA, the CDR3 is TGTGCCAGTAGTCTGACAGGGGGTCGGTATGGCTACACCTTC. This encodes CASSLTGGRYGYTF. The V call is TRBV19, the J call TRBJ1-2, with 9 bases identical to TRBD1. Germline V gives CDR1 LNHDA, CDR2 SQIVND (reference sequence). With V trimmed by 5 bases and J by 5 bases, 6 bases remained unmatched. The CDR3 covers 14 residues.

This chain uses TRBV2 with TRBJ1-1; TRBD1 agrees at 8 bases. The CDR3 totals 14 residues. Germline V gives CDR1 SNHLY, CDR2 FYNNEI. V shed 6 bases and J 4 bases; nucleotides not matched to a gene: 7. The CDR3 sequence: CASRDQGASTEAFF. The CDR3 DNA sequence: TGTGCCAGCAGAGACCAGGGGGCGTCCACTGAAGCTTTCTTT. The variable domain in full, completed from reference TRBV2 and TRBJ1-1, reads EPEVTQTPSHQVTQMGQEVILRCVPISNHLYFYWYRQILGQKVEFLVSFYNNEISEKSEIFDDQFSVERPDGSNFTLKIRSTKLEDSAMYFCASRDQGASTEAFFGQGTRLTVV.

This clone was found once. The gene calls are TRBV7-8 and TRBJ1-6; 7 bases are shared with TRBD1. CDR1 and CDR2 (germline): SGHVS, FQNEAQ. The CDR3 consists of 17 residues. Germline trimming cut 1 base from V and 7 bases from J; bases unmatched to any gene: 10. CDR3 loop: CASSLDRGPPVNSPLHF. The CDR3, as DNA: TGTGCCAGCAGCTTAGACAGGGGTCCACCCGTCAATTCACCCCTCCACTTT.